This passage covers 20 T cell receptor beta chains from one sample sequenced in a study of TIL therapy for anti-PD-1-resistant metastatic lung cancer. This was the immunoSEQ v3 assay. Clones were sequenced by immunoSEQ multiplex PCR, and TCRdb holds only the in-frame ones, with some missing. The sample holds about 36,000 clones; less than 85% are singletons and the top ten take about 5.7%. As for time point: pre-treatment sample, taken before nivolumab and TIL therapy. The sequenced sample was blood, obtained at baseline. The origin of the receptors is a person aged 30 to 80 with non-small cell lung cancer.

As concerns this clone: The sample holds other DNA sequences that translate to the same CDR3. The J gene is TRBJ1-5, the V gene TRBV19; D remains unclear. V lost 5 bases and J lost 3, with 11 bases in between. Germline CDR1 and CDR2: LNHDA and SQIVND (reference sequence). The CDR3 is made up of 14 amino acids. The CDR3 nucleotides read TGTGCCAGTAGTTTAATCCTGCCCAATCAGCCCCAGCATTTT. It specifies CASSLILPNQPQHF.

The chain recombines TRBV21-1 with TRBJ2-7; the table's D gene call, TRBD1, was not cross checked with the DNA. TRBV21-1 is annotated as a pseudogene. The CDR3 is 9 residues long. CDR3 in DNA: TGTGCCAGCTTCAACGAGCAGTACTTC. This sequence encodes CASFNEQYF.

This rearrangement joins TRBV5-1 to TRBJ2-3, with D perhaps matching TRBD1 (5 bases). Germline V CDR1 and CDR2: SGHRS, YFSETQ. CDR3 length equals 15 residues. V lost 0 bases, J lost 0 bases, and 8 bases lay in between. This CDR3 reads CASSLAGRSTDTQYF. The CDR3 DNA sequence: TGCGCCAGCAGCTTGGCAGGGCGTAGCACAGATACGCAGTATTTT. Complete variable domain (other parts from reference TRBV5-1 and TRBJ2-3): KAGVTQTPRYLIKTRGQQVTLSCSPISGHRSVSWYQQTPGQGLQFLFEYFSETQRNKGNFPGRFSGRQFSNSRSEMNVSTLELGDSALYLCASSLAGRSTDTQYFGPGTRLTVL.

CDR3 in DNA: TGTGCCAGCAGTTGGATAGGAGGACAGGGGTCCTACGAGCAGTACTTC. Protein sequence: CASSWIGGQGSYEQYF. The chain employs TRBV5-6 and TRBJ2-7; 9 nucleotides line up with TRBD1. Germline CDR1 is SGHDT and CDR2 is YYEEEE. The CDR3 runs to 16 residues. J was trimmed by 1 base and V by 5 bases; bases with no gene match: 10.

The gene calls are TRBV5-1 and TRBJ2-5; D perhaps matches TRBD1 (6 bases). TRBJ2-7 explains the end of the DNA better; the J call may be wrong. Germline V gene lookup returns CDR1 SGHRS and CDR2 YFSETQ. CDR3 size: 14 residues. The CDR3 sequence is CASSLGAGVGEQYF. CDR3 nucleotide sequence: TGCGCCAGCAGCTTGGGTGCAGGGGTGGGCGAGCAGTACTTC.

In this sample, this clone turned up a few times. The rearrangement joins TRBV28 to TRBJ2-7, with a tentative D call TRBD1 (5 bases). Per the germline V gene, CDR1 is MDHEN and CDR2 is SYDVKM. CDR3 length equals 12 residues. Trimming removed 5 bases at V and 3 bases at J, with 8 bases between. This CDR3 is CASSQTVYEQYF. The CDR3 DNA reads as TGTGCCAGCAGTCAGACAGTCTACGAGCAGTACTTC.

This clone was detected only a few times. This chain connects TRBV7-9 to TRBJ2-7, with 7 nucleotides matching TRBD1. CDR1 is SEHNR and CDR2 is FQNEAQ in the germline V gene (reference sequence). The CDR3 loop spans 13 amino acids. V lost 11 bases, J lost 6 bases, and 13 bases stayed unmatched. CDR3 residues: CALNDREGGEQYF. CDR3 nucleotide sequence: TGTGCCCTTAACGACAGGGAAGGAGGCGAGCAGTACTTC.

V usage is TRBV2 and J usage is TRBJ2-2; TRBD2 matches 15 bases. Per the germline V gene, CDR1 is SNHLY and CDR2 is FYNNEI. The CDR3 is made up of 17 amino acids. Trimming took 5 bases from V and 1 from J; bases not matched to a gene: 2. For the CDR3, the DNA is TGTGCCAGCAGTCGGACTAGCGGGAGGGTGAACACCGGGGAGCTGTTTTTT. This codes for CASSRTSGRVNTGELFF.

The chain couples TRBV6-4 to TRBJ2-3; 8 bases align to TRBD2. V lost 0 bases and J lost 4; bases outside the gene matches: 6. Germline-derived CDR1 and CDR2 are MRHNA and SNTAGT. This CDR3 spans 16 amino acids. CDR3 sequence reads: CASSDSGRGGPDTQYF. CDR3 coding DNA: TGTGCCAGCAGTGACTCAGGCCGGGGGGGCCCAGATACGCAGTATTTT.

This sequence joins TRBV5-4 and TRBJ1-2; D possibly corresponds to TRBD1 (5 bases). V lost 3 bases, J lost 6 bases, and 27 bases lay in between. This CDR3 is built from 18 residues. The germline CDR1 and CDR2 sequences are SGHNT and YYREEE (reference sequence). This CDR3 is CASSSRAPSFYQGHGYTF. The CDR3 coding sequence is TGTGCCAGCAGCTCGAGGGCCCCGTCATTCTACCAGGGCCATGGCTACACCTTC.

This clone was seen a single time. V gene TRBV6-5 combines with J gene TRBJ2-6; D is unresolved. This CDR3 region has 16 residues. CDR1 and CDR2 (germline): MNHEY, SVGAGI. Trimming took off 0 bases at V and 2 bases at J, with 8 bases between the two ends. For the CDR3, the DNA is TGTGCCAGCAGTTACTCGCAACGGACTGGGGCCAACGTCCTGACTTTC. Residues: CASSYSQRTGANVLTF.

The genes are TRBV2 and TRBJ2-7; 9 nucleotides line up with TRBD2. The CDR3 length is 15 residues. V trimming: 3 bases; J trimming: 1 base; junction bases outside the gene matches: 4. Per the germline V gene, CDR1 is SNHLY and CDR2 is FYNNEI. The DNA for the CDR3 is TGTGCCAGCAGTGAGGAAGCGGGGGGATCCTACGAGCAGTACTTC. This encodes CASSEEAGGSYEQYF.

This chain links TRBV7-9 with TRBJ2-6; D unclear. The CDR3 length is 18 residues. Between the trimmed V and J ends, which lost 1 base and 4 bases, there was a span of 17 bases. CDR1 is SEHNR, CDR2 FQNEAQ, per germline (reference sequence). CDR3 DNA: TGTGCCAGCAGCTTAGGTGGGCGGAAGTTATCCGGGGCCAACGTCCTGACTTTC. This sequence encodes CASSLGGRKLSGANVLTF.

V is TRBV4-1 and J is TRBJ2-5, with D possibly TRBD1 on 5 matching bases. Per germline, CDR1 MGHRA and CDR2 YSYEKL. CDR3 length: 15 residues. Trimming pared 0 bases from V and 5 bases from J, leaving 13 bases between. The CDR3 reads CASSQEAAGWETQYF. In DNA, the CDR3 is TGCGCCAGCAGCCAAGAGGCGGCAGGGTGGGAGACCCAGTACTTC.

In nucleotides, the CDR3 is TGTGCCAGCAGCTCGGGGACCGGCCGGTCCTACGAGCAGTACTTC. Translation: CASSSGTGRSYEQYF. The chain uses TRBV5-4 and TRBJ2-7, with D possibly being TRBD1 or TRBD2 (5 bases each). The CDR3 loop spans 15 amino acids. With 3 bases removed from V and 1 base from J, the gap between germline ends came to 14 bases. Germline V CDR1 and CDR2: SGHNT, YYREEE (reference sequence).

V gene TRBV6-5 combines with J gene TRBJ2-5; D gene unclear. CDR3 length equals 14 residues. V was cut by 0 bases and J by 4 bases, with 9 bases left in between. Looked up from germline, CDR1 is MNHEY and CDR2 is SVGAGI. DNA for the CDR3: TGTGCCAGCAGTTACTCGAATGGCGGAGAGACCCAGTACTTC. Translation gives CASSYSNGGETQYF.

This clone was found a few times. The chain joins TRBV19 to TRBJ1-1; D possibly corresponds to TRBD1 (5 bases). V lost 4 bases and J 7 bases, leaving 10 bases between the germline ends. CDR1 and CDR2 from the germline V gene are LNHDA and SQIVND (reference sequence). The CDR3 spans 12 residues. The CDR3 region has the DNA TGTGCCAGTAGTAATGAACAGGTTGAAGCTTTCTTT. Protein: CASSNEQVEAFF.

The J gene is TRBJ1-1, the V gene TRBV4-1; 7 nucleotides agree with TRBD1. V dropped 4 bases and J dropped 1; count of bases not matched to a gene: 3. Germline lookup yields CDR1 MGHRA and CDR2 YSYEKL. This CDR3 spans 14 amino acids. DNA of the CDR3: TGCGCCAGCAGCCCGGACAGGTGGAACACTGAAGCTTTCTTT. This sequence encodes CASSPDRWNTEAFF.

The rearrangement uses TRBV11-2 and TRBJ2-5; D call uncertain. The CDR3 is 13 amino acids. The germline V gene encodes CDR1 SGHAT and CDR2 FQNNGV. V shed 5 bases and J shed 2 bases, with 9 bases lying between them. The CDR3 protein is CASSPGNQETQYF. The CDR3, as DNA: TGTGCCAGCAGCCCCGGAAATCAAGAGACCCAGTACTTC.

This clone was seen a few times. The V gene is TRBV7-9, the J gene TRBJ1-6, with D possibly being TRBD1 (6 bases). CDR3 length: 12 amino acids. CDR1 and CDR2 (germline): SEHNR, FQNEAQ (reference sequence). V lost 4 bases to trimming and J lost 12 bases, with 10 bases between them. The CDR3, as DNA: TGTGCCAGCAGCTCCACACAGGGACCCCTCCACTTT. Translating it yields CASSSTQGPLHF.